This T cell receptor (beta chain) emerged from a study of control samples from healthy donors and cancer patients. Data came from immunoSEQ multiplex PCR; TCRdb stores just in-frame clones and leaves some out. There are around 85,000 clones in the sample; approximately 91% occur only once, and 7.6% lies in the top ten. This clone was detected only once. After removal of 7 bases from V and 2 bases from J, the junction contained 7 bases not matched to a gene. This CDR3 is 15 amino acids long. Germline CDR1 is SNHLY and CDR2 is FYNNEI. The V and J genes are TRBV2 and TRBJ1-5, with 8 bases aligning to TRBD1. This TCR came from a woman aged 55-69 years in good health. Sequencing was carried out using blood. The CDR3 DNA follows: TGTGCCAGCAATCAGGGGGCTGTTGGCAATCAGCCCCAGCATTTT. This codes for CASNQGAVGNQPQHF.